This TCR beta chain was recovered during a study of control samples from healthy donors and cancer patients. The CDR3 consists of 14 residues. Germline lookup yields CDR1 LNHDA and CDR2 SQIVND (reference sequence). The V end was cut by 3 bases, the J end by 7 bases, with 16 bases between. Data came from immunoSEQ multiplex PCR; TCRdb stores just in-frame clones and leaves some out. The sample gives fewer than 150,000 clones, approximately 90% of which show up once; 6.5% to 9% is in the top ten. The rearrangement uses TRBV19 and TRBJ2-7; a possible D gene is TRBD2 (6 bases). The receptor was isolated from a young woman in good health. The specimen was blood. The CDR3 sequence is CASSIARGGGEQYF. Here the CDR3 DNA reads TGTGCCAGTAGTATCGCCCGTGGGGGAGGAGAGCAGTACTTC.